These 15 T cell receptor beta chains were sequenced from one sample in a study of Ad26.COV2.S vaccination and SARS-CoV-2 variants. Profiled with immunoSEQ multiplex PCR; TCRdb holds only in-frame clones, not every one. Of about 400,000 clones in the sample, 89% were seen once. Treatment indicated: roughly 19 received Ad26.COV2.S at low or high dose, single or two shots; about 5 received placebo; per-sample allocation not given. Day 63 following the first vaccine or placebo injection was when the samples were taken. Sequencing used peripheral blood, obtained in a trial of Ad26.COV2.S vaccine versus placebo. These receptors all stem from a person between 18 and 59 years old who received the Ad26.COV2.S COVID-19 vaccine or a placebo.

The rearrangement uses TRBV7-3 and TRBJ2-1; 7 bases agree with TRBD1. The CDR3 runs to 14 residues. The V gene end was trimmed by 6 bases and the J gene end by 8 bases; junction bases not matched to a gene: 10. Germline CDR1 reads SGHTA; CDR2 reads FQGTGA. The CDR3 loop is CASRVGGQGDEQFF. DNA for the CDR3: TGTGCCAGCAGAGTAGGAGGCCAGGGGGATGAGCAGTTCTTC. Filled out from reference TRBV7-3 and TRBJ2-1, the complete variable domain reads GAGVSQTPSNKVTEKGKYVELRCDPISGHTALYWYRQSLGQGPEFLIYFQGTGAADDSGLPNDRFFAVRPEGSVSTLKIQRTERGDSAVYLCASRVGGQGDEQFFGPGTRLTVL.

This clone was detected only once. The chain links TRBV5-1 to TRBJ2-1; 13 positions agree with TRBD2. This CDR3 comprises 15 residues. The germline CDR1 and CDR2 sequences are SGHRS and YFSETQ. The trim removed 4 bases at V and 10 bases at J, leaving 8 bases unmatched. CDR3 sequence (DNA): TGCGCCAGCAGCCCCGGGACTAGCGGGAATGAAGAGCAGTTCTTC. Translation gives CASSPGTSGNEEQFF.

The J gene is TRBJ2-3, the V gene TRBV27; D is perhaps TRBD2 (5 bases). The CDR3 totals 15 residues. CDR1 and CDR2 (germline): MNHEY, SMNVEV (reference sequence). The V gene lost 2 bases and the J gene lost 4 bases, with 13 bases spanning the gap. The CDR3 nucleotides are TGTGCCAGCAGTTTAATGTCGGGGTCGTCAGATACGCAGTATTTT. Protein: CASSLMSGSSDTQYF.

The V gene is TRBV11-3, the J gene TRBJ2-5, with no clear D. CDR3 length equals 17 residues. The V and J ends lost 1 base and 1 base respectively, with 16 bases between them. Germline V gives CDR1 SGHNT, CDR2 YENEEA. CDR3 coding DNA: TGTGCCAGCAGCTTAGTGTTGGCACAAGAAGGCCAAGAGACCCAGTACTTC. Its protein product is CASSLVLAQEGQETQYF. Looking up the rest from reference TRBV11-3 and TRBJ2-5 gives the full variable domain: EAGVVQSPRYKIIEKKQPVAFWCNPISGHNTLYWYLQNLGQGPELLIRYENEEAVDDSQLPKDRFSAERLKGVDSTLKIQPAELGDSAVYLCASSLVLAQEGQETQYFGPGTRLLVL.

Note on this clone: In the same sample, other DNA sequences code for this CDR3. The chain combines TRBV29-1 with TRBJ1-2; no clear D gene. Germline CDR1 and CDR2: SQVTM and ANQGSEA. This CDR3 comprises 10 residues. V was shortened by 3 bases and J by 5 bases, with 4 bases between the two germline ends. DNA of the CDR3: TGCAGCGTTGATGGATATGGCTACACCTTC. Protein sequence: CSVDGYGYTF.

The CDR3 region has the DNA TGTGCCAGTAGTATTAGGGTGGGGCAGGGGGCGAATCTTGAAGCTTTCTTT. It translates to CASSIRVGQGANLEAFF. The V and J genes are TRBV19 and TRBJ1-1, with 8 bases lining up with TRBD1. With 3 bases clipped from V and 7 bases from J, the junction kept 16 bases outside the gene matches. This CDR3 has 17 residues. Per germline, CDR1 LNHDA and CDR2 SQIVND (reference sequence).

J is TRBJ1-5 and V is TRBV28, with D possibly matching TRBD1 (6 bases). Per germline, CDR1 MDHEN and CDR2 SYDVKM. This CDR3 comprises 15 residues. Trimming stripped 3 bases from V and 3 bases from J, with 12 bases between. CDR3 sequence: CASSFPQGNNQPQHF. DNA of the CDR3: TGTGCCAGCAGTTTTCCCCAGGGGAACAATCAGCCCCAGCATTTT.

The gene calls are TRBV30 and TRBJ2-2, with 9 bases lining up with TRBD2. The V segment lost 0 bases and the J segment 5 bases; nucleotides outside the gene matches: 7. The germline CDR1 and CDR2 sequences are GTSNPN and SVGIG (reference sequence). The CDR3 loop spans 16 amino acids. In DNA, the CDR3 is TGTGCCTGGAGTGTAGCATCCAGCGGGAGGACCGGGGAGCTGTTTTTT. Translating gives CAWSVASSGRTGELFF.

Of note for this clone: The same CDR3 is also encoded by other DNA sequences in this sample. V is TRBV30 and J is TRBJ2-7; D may be TRBD1 (6 bases). Trimming took 0 bases from V and 4 from J, leaving 7 bases between them. The length of the CDR3 is 12 residues. Germline V lookup: CDR1 GTSNPN, CDR2 SVGIG (reference sequence). The CDR3 protein is CAWSVQGYEQYF. In nucleotides, the CDR3 is TGTGCCTGGAGTGTCCAGGGGTACGAGCAGTACTTC.

V and J are TRBV5-1 and TRBJ1-1, with D possibly being TRBD1 (6 bases). V lost 3 bases, J lost 2 bases, and 11 bases lay in between. The V gene's germline CDR1 is SGHRS and CDR2 YFSETQ. The CDR3 contains 14 residues. In DNA form, the CDR3 reads TGCGCCAGCAGCTCGGGGACAAGAAACACTGAAGCTTTCTTT. Residues: CASSSGTRNTEAFF.

The chain has TRBV3-1 (or the pseudogene TRBV3-2) and TRBJ2-1, with 8 bases identical to TRBD2. Germline-derived CDR1 and CDR2 are LGHDT and YNNKEL (reference sequence). The V segment lost 3 bases and the J segment 8 bases; nucleotides outside the gene matches: 9. This CDR3 contains 15 residues. The CDR3 reads CASSQRAGVAYEQFF. Written as DNA, the CDR3 is TGTGCCAGCAGCCAGAGAGCGGGAGTAGCGTATGAGCAGTTCTTC.

The chain recombines TRBV4-3 with TRBJ1-4; TRBD1 might be the D (5 bases). The CDR3 is 17 amino acids. CDR1 is LGHNA, CDR2 YSLEER, per germline. V was pared by 0 bases and J by 2 bases, with 13 bases between. CDR3 region: CASSQDRGTITNEKLFF. For the CDR3, the DNA is TGCGCCAGCAGCCAAGATAGGGGTACTATCACTAATGAAAAACTGTTTTTT.

In this sample, this clone turned up a few times. In DNA, the CDR3 is TGTGCCAGCAGCCAAGAGGGTAGACCTAGCACAGATACGCAGTATTTT. It yields the protein CASSQEGRPSTDTQYF. The gene calls are TRBV4-2 and TRBJ2-3; D not certain. CDR1 is LGHNA, CDR2 YNFKEQ, per germline. This CDR3 is 16 amino acids long. The V end lost 0 bases, the J end lost 0 bases, and 10 bases lay between the germline ends.

V gene TRBV7-2 combines with J gene TRBJ2-4, with TRBD1 as a possible D gene (5 bases). V was clipped by 5 bases and J by 5 bases, with 13 bases between them. The CDR3 is made up of 14 amino acids. The germline V gene encodes CDR1 SGHTA and CDR2 FQGNSA. CDR3 DNA sequence: TGTGCCAGCAGCCCCGCAACAGGTCAAAACATTCAGTACTTC. Its protein product is CASSPATGQNIQYF.

J is TRBJ2-1 and V is TRBV4-2; 11 nucleotides agree with TRBD1. Germline V gene data show CDR1 as LGHNA and CDR2 as YNFKEQ. V shed 1 base and J 5 bases; nucleotides not matched to a gene: 1. This CDR3 is 15 amino acids long. The CDR3 region is CASSQGGQGDNEQFF. The CDR3 DNA sequence: TGTGCCAGCAGCCAAGGGGGACAGGGGGACAATGAGCAGTTCTTC.